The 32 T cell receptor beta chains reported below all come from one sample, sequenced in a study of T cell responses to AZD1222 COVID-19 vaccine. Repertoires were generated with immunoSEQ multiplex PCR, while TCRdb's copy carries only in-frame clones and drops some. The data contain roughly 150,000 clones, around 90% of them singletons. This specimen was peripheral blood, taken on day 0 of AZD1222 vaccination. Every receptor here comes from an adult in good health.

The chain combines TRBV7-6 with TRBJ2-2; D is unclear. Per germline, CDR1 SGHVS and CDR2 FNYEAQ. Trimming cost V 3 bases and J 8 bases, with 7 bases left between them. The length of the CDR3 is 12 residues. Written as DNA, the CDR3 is TGTGCCAGCAGCTTGTTAAGGGGGGAGCTGTTTTTT. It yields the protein CASSLLRGELFF.

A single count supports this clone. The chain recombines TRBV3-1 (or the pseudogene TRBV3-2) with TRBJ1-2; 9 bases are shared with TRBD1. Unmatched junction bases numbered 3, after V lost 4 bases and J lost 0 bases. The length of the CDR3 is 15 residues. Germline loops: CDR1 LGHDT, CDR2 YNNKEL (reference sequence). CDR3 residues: CASSLGQGSNYGYTF. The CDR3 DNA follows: TGTGCCAGCAGCCTTGGACAGGGGTCTAACTATGGCTACACCTTC.

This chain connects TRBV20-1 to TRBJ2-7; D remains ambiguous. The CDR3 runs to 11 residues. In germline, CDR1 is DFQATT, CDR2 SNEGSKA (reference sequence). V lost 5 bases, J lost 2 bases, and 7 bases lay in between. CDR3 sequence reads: CSAPIPYEQYF. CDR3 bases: TGCAGTGCTCCGATCCCCTACGAGCAGTACTTC.

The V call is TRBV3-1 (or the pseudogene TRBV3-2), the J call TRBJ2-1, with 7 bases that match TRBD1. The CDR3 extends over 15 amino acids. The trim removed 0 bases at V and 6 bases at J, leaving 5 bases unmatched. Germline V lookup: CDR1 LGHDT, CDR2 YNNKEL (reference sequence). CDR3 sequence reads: CASSQDLYRGNEQFF. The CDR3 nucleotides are TGTGCCAGCAGCCAAGATCTGTACAGGGGCAATGAGCAGTTCTTC.

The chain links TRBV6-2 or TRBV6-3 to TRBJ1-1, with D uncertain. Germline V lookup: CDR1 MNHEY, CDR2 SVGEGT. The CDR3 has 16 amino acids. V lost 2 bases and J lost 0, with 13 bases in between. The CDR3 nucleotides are TGTGCCAGCAGTTACGGCAGTCGGGAAATGAACACTGAAGCTTTCTTT. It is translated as CASSYGSREMNTEAFF.

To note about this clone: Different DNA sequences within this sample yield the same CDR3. CDR3 residues: CASSLTSGGQETQYF. The CDR3, as DNA: TGTGCCAGCAGTCTGACTAGCGGGGGCCAAGAGACCCAGTACTTC. The chain uses TRBV28 and TRBJ2-5; the match to TRBD2 covers 12 bases. CDR3 length: 15 residues. Germline V gene lookup returns CDR1 MDHEN and CDR2 SYDVKM. Unmatched junction bases numbered 2, after V lost 5 bases and J lost 1 base.

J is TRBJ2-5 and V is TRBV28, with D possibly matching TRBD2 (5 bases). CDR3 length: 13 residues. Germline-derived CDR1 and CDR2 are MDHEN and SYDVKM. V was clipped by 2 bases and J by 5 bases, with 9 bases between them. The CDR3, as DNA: TGTGCCAGCAGTTTACCAACGGGGGAGACCCAGTACTTC. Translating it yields CASSLPTGETQYF. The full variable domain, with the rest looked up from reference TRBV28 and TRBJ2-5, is DVKVTQSSRYLVKRTGEKVFLECVQDMDHENMFWYRQDPGLGLRLIYFSYDVKMKEKGDIPEGYSVSREKKERFSLILESASTNQTSMYLCASSLPTGETQYFGPGTRLLVL.

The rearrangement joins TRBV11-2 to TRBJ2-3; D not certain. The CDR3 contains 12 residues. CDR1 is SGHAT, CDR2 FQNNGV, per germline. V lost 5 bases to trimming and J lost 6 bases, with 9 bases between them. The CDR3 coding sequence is TGTGCCAGCAGCCGTAATGGGGATACGCAGTATTTT. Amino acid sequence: CASSRNGDTQYF.

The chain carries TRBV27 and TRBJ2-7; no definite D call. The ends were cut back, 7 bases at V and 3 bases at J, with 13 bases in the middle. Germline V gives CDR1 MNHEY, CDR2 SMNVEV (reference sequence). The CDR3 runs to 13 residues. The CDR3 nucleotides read TGTGCCAGCATGAGGTTAGATCACTACGAGCAGTACTTC. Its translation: CASMRLDHYEQYF.

The CDR3 reads CASSPRLTGSQETQYF. The CDR3 coding sequence is TGTGCCAGCTCACCAAGGTTGACAGGTTCTCAAGAGACCCAGTACTTC. This chain links TRBV18 with TRBJ2-5; the D gene is possibly TRBD1 (6 bases). Germline V CDR1 and CDR2: KGHSH, LQKENI. The CDR3 covers 16 residues. V was pared by 2 bases and J by 2 bases, with 15 bases between.

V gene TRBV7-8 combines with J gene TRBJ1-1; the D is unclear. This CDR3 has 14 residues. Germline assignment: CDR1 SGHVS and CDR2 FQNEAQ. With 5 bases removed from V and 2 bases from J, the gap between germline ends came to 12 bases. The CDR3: CASSHQRVNTEAFF. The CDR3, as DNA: TGTGCCAGCAGCCACCAACGGGTAAACACTGAAGCTTTCTTT.

In DNA, the CDR3 is TGTGCCAGTAGTATAGGTAGCGACAATGAGCAGTTCTTC. Translated: CASSIGSDNEQFF. The chain joins TRBV19 to TRBJ2-1, with D perhaps matching TRBD2 (5 bases). Germline assignment: CDR1 LNHDA and CDR2 SQIVND (reference sequence). CDR3 length equals 13 residues. The V end lost 1 base, the J end lost 5 bases, and 6 bases lay between the germline ends.

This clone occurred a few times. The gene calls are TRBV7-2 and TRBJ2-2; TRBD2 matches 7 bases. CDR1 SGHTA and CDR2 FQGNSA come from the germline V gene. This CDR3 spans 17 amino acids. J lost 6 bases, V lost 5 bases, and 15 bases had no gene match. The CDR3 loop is CASSPQGWEGLSGELFF. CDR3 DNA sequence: TGTGCCAGCAGCCCCCAAGGTTGGGAGGGGTTGTCCGGGGAGCTGTTTTTT.

DNA of the CDR3: TGTGCCAGCAGCAGACAGGGGAACACCGGGGAGCTGTTTTTT. Amino acid sequence: CASSRQGNTGELFF. The J gene is TRBJ2-2, the V gene TRBV28; 7 positions match TRBD1. The germline CDR1 and CDR2 sequences are MDHEN and SYDVKM. This CDR3 comprises 14 residues. Trimming at V came to 6 bases and at J to 1 base, leaving 2 bases not matched to a gene.

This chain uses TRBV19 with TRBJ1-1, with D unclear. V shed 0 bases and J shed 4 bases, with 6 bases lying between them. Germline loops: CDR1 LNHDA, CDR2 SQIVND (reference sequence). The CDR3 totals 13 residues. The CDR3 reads CASSIDERTEAFF. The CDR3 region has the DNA TGTGCCAGTAGTATAGACGAGCGCACTGAAGCTTTCTTT. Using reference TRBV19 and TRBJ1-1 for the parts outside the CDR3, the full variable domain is DGGITQSPKYLFRKEGQNVTLSCEQNLNHDAMYWYRQDPGQGLRLIYYSQIVNDFQKGDIAEGYSVSREKKESFPLTVTSAQKNPTAFYLCASSIDERTEAFFGQGTRLTVV.

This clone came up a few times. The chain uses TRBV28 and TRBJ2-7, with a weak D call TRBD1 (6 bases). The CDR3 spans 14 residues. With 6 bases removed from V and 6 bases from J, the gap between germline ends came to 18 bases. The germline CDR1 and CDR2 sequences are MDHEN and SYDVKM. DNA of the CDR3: TGTGCCAGCAGGAATCCGGGACATGCCACCGAGCAGTACTTC. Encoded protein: CASRNPGHATEQYF.

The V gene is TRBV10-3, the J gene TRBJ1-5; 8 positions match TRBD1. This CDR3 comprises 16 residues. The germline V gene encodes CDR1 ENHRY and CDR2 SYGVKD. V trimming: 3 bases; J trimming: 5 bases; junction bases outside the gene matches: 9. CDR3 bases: TGTGCCATCAGTGAAAACGGGCAGGGGGCATATCAGCCCCAGCATTTT. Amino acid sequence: CAISENGQGAYQPQHF.

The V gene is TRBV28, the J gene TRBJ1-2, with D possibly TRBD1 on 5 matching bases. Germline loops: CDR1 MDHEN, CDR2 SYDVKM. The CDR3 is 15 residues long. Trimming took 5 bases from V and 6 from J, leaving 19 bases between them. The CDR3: CASSPPAGGLHGYTF. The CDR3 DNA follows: TGTGCCAGCAGTCCGCCGGCGGGGGGTTTACATGGCTACACCTTC.

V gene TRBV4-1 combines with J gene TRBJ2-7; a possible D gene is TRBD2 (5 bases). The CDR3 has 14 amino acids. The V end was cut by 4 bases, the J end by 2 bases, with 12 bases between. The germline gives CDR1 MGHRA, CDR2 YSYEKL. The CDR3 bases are TGCGCCAGCAGCCCCTCGACGGGAACCTACGAGCAGTACTTC. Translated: CASSPSTGTYEQYF.

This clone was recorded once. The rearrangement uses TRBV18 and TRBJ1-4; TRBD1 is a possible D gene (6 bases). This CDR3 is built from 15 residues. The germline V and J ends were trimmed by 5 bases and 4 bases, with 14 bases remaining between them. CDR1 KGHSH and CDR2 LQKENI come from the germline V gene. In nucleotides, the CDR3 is TGTGCCAGCTCAACTACAGGGACTTTTAATGAAAAACTGTTTTTT. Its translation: CASSTTGTFNEKLFF.

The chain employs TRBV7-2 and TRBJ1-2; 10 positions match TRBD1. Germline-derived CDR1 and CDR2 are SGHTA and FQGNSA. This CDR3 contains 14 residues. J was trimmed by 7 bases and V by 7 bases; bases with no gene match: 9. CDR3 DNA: TGTGCCAGCACCTCCGGGACAGGGGATCGTGGCTACACCTTC. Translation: CASTSGTGDRGYTF.

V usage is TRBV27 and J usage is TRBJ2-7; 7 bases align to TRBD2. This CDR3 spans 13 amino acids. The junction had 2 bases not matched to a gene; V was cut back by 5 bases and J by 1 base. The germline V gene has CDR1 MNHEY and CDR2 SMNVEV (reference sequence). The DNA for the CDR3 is TGTGCCAGCAGTCCCGGGAGGTCCTACGAGCAGTACTTC. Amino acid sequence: CASSPGRSYEQYF.

The CDR3, as DNA: TGTGCCAGCAGCTTAGACAGCTTTTCACCCCTCCACTTT. Its translation: CASSLDSFSPLHF. The chain joins TRBV11-2 to TRBJ1-6; unclear D gene. CDR3 length: 13 residues. Trimming shortened V by 0 bases and J by 9 bases, and 6 bases separated the two germline ends. Germline V gives CDR1 SGHAT, CDR2 FQNNGV.

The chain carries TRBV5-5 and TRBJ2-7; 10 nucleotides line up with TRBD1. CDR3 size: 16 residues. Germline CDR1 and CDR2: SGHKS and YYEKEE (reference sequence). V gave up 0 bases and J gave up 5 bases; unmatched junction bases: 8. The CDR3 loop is CASSLGFGTGDNEQYF. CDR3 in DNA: TGTGCCAGCAGCTTGGGTTTCGGGACAGGGGATAACGAGCAGTACTTC. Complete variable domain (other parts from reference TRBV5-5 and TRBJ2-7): DAGVTQSPTHLIKTRGQQVTLRCSPISGHKSVSWYQQVLGQGPQFIFQYYEKEERGRGNFPDRFSARQFPNYSSELNVNALLLGDSALYLCASSLGFGTGDNEQYFGPGTRLTVT.

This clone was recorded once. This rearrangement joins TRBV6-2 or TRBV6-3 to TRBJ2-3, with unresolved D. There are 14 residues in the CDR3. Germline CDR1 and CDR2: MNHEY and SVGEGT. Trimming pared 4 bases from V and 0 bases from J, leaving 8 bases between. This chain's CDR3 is CASSSRLSTDTQYF. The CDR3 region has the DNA TGTGCCAGCAGTTCCAGGCTAAGCACAGATACGCAGTATTTT.

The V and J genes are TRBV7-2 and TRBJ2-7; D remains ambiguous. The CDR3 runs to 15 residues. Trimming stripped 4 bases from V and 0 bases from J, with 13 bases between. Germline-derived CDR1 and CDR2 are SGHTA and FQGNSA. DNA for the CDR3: TGTGCCAGCAGCTCCCCCCAGAGACTCTCCTACGAGCAGTACTTC. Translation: CASSSPQRLSYEQYF.

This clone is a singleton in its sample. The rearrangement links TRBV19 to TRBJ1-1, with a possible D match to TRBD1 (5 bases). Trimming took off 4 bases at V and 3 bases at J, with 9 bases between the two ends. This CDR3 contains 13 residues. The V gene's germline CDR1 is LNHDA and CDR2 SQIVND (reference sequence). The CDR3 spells CASSSQGDTEAFF. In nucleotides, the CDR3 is TGTGCCAGTAGTAGTCAGGGTGACACTGAAGCTTTCTTT.

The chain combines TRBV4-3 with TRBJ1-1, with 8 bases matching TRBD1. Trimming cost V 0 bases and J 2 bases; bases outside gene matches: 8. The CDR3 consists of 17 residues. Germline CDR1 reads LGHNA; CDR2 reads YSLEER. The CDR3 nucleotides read TGCGCCAGCAGCCAAGAGGGGGTCAGGGGGCTCAACACTGAAGCTTTCTTT. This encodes CASSQEGVRGLNTEAFF.

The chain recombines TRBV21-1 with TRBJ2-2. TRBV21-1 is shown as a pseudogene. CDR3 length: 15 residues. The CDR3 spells CASSGGRWNTGELFF. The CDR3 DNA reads TGTGCCAGCAGCGGGGGGCGGTGGAACACCGGGGAGCTGTTTTTT.

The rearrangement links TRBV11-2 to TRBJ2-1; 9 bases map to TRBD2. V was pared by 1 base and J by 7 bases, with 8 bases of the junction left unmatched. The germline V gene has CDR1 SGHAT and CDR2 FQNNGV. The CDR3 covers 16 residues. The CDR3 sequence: CASSLVVAGVPNEQFF. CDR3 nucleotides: TGTGCCAGCAGCTTAGTTGTAGCGGGAGTCCCAAATGAGCAGTTCTTC.

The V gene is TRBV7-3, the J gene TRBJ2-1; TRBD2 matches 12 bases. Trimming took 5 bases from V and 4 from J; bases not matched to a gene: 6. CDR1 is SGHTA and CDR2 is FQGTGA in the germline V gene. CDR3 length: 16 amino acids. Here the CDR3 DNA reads TGTGCCAGCAGCCTCCCCGGACTAGCGGGATACAATGAGCAGTTCTTC. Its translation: CASSLPGLAGYNEQFF.

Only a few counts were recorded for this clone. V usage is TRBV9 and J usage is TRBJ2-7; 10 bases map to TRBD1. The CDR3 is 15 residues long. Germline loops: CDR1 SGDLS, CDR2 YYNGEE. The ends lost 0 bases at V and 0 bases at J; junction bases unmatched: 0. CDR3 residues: CASSVGTGGSYEQYF. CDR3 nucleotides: TGTGCCAGCAGCGTAGGGACAGGGGGCTCCTACGAGCAGTACTTC.